These 27 T cell receptor beta chains share one sample of origin, sequenced in a study of T cells in Graves' hyperthyroidism and ophthalmopathy. Researchers took RNA transcripts and amplified the TCR beta CDR3 regions from them. First-round RT-PCR targeting the TCR CDR3 was performed with the HTBI primer set. TCRdb recomputed calls from the multiplex PCR reads with MiXCR, one row per CDR3 protein. The sample records approximately 400,000 distinct CDR3 sequences, 15% being singletons. The sample consisted of blood. The receptor set was obtained from a woman in her 30s with Graves' hyperthyroidism.

This chain joins TRBV6-1 and TRBJ2-4, with a tentative D call TRBD2 (6 bases). CDR1 is MNHNS, CDR2 SASEGT, per germline. V lost 6 bases, J lost 4 bases, and 25 bases lay in between. The CDR3 extends over 18 amino acids. This CDR3 is CASSARSSGVTPKNIQYF. Written as DNA, the CDR3 is TGTGCCAGCAGCGCAAGGTCCTCGGGAGTAACCCCTAAAAACATTCAGTACTTC.

The J gene is TRBJ2-3, the V gene TRBV29-1; 11 bases are a match to TRBD2. The CDR3 spans 16 residues. Trimming cost V 0 bases and J 4 bases; bases outside gene matches: 6. The germline gives CDR1 SQVTM, CDR2 ANQGSEA. The CDR3 nucleotides are TGCAGCGTTGAAGATCTTAGCGGGAGGGCCCCAGATACGCAGTATTTT. Translation gives CSVEDLSGRAPDTQYF.

CDR3 sequence reads: CASSSGQGKAKNIQYF. The CDR3 DNA reads TGTGCCAGCAGTTCCGGACAGGGGAAGGCCAAAAACATTCAGTACTTC. V gene TRBV28 combines with J gene TRBJ2-4; 9 positions match TRBD1. Germline-derived CDR1 and CDR2 are MDHEN and SYDVKM. V was pared by 4 bases and J by 1 base, with 5 bases of the junction left unmatched. The CDR3 extends over 16 amino acids.

The genes are TRBV7-9 and TRBJ2-1; D is undetermined. Trimming took 2 bases from V and 1 from J, leaving 9 bases between them. The V gene's germline CDR1 is SEHNR and CDR2 FQNEAQ (reference sequence). The CDR3 is made up of 15 amino acids. The CDR3 DNA follows: TGTGCCAGCAGCTTATGGCGTGTTTCCTACAATGAGCAGTTCTTC. As protein: CASSLWRVSYNEQFF.

This clonotype turned up a few times. This chain links TRBV24-1 with TRBJ2-7, with D tentatively TRBD2 (6 bases). The germline V gene has CDR1 KGHDR and CDR2 SFDVKD. The CDR3 consists of 17 residues. Trimming cost V 0 bases and J 1 base, with 15 bases left between them. CDR3 sequence (DNA): TGTGCCACCAGTGATTTGAAGCGTCCGGGAGCTTCCTACGAGCAGTACTTC. Its protein is CATSDLKRPGASYEQYF.

This clonotype was picked up one time. Since a much larger clone is just one base distant, this may be a read error. V and J are TRBV5-1 and TRBJ1-3; 7 bases are a match to TRBD1. The CDR3 totals 16 residues. Germline assignment: CDR1 SGHRS and CDR2 YFSETQ. CDR3 nucleotide sequence: TGCGCCAGCAGCTGGACCACAGGGGACTCTGGAAACGCCATATATTTT. This gives the protein CASSWTTGDSGNAIYF.

This chain joins TRBV20-1 and TRBJ1-4; D might be TRBD1 (5 bases). CDR1 and CDR2 (germline): DFQATT, SNEGSKA (reference sequence). V lost 4 bases and J 0 bases, leaving 12 bases between the germline ends. The CDR3 length is 15 residues. The CDR3 nucleotides are TGCAGTGCTACCGGGACCGAGGCAACTAATGAAAAACTGTTTTTT. Amino acids: CSATGTEATNEKLFF.

This clonotype was detected a few times. V gene TRBV27 combines with J gene TRBJ2-1; 12 bases match TRBD2. The V gene end was trimmed by 5 bases and the J gene end by 6 bases; junction bases not matched to a gene: 8. CDR1 is MNHEY and CDR2 is SMNVEV in the germline V gene (reference sequence). The CDR3 runs to 16 residues. The CDR3 DNA reads TGTGCCAGCAGTAAGGGACTAGCGGGCACGTTCAATGAGCAGTTCTTC. It specifies CASSKGLAGTFNEQFF.

This clonotype was counted between two and nine times. The rearrangement links TRBV4-1 to TRBJ2-7; 9 positions agree with TRBD2. The CDR3 has 16 residues. J gave up 2 bases and V 4 bases, and 9 bases lay outside the gene matches. The germline V gene encodes CDR1 MGHRA and CDR2 YSYEKL. The CDR3 here is CASSPSPAGGPYEQYF. CDR3 DNA sequence: TGCGCCAGCAGCCCCTCCCCAGCGGGAGGACCCTACGAGCAGTACTTC.

This clonotype was counted ten times or more. The V gene is TRBV15, the J gene TRBJ2-1; D might be TRBD1 or TRBD2, each matching 5 bases. Germline V gene sequence: CDR1 LNHNV, CDR2 YYDKDF (reference sequence). The CDR3 loop spans 16 amino acids. Trimming stripped 0 bases from V and 7 bases from J, with 16 bases between. CDR3 nucleotides: TGTGCCACCAGCAGAGATGAGCAGGGAGTAAGGAATGAGCAGTTCTTC. Translated, it gives CATSRDEQGVRNEQFF.

This clonotype occurred many times. The chain employs TRBV11-2 and TRBJ1-1; D remains unclear. V gave up 3 bases and J gave up 4 bases, with 9 bases separating them. Per the germline V gene, CDR1 is SGHAT and CDR2 is FQNNGV. The CDR3 has 13 residues. CDR3 sequence: CASSFSLGTEAFF. Written as DNA, the CDR3 is TGTGCCAGCAGCTTTAGTCTGGGCACTGAAGCTTTCTTT.

This clonotype was seen at least ten times. The rearrangement uses TRBV12-3 or TRBV12-4 and TRBJ1-1; 8 bases line up with TRBD1. The CDR3 spans 16 residues. The J segment lost 6 bases and the V segment lost 3 bases, leaving 12 bases of the junction unmatched. For the CDR3, the DNA is TGTGCCAGCAGTTTTGGACAGGGTAAGATCGGCCCTGAAGCTTTCTTT. Its protein is CASSFGQGKIGPEAFF.

The sample holds many counts of this clonotype. CDR3 region: CSARRGGQLNTEAFF. DNA for the CDR3: TGCAGTGCTAGGAGGGGGGGACAGCTGAACACTGAAGCTTTCTTT. The chain links TRBV20-1 to TRBJ1-1, with 7 bases identical to TRBD1. CDR1 DFQATT and CDR2 SNEGSKA come from the germline V gene (reference sequence). The length of the CDR3 is 15 residues. J lost 0 bases, V lost 3 bases, and 7 bases had no gene match.

This clonotype was seen repeatedly, ten times or more. The chain links TRBV9 to TRBJ2-7; 11 positions match TRBD2. Germline-derived CDR1 and CDR2 are SGDLS and YYNGEE. J gave up 7 bases and V 0 bases, and 9 bases lay outside the gene matches. This CDR3 is 16 amino acids long. CDR3 in amino acids: CASSVGPSGGKGEQYF. The CDR3 bases are TGTGCCAGCAGCGTAGGCCCTAGCGGGGGGAAAGGGGAGCAGTACTTC.

This clonotype was seen a few times. The rearrangement joins TRBV6-1 to TRBJ2-3, with D possibly matching TRBD1 (6 bases). Between the trimmed V and J ends, which lost 7 bases and 5 bases, there was a span of 13 bases. Per the germline V gene, CDR1 is MNHNS and CDR2 is SASEGT. CDR3 length: 13 amino acids. The CDR3 DNA follows: TGTGCCAGCAACAGGGTTCATGGAGATACGCAGTATTTT. Its protein is CASNRVHGDTQYF.

This clonotype was recorded many times. The chain joins TRBV3-1 to TRBJ2-5; D may be TRBD2 (6 bases). The CDR3 loop spans 14 amino acids. The V end was cut by 4 bases, the J end by 7 bases, with 16 bases between. CDR1 and CDR2 from the germline V gene are LGHDT and YNNKEL (reference sequence). Here the CDR3 DNA reads TGTGCCAGCAGCCCTCGGACGGGAGTTGGGACCCAGTACTTC. Protein product: CASSPRTGVGTQYF.

The chain employs TRBV27 and TRBJ2-1; 9 bases agree with TRBD1. Germline V gene lookup returns CDR1 MNHEY and CDR2 SMNVEV (reference sequence). The CDR3 is made up of 17 amino acids. Unmatched junction bases numbered 17, after V lost 4 bases and J lost 10 bases. In DNA, the CDR3 is TGTGCCAGCAGTTCGCAACAGGGGGCGACGCACTCGCGGGAGCAGTTCTTC. Translation gives CASSSQQGATHSREQFF.

This clonotype has only one observation. This clone may be a read error of a much larger clone one base away. Here the CDR3 reads CASSLGVRNQPQHF. Here the CDR3 DNA reads TGTGCCAGCAGTTTAGGAGTACGGAATCAGCCCCAGCATTTT. This rearrangement joins TRBV28 to TRBJ1-5; D remains ambiguous. The CDR3 runs 14 residues. Germline V gives CDR1 MDHEN, CDR2 SYDVKM. V was clipped by 2 bases and J by 4 bases, with 9 bases between them.

The chain couples TRBV4-2 to TRBJ2-3; unclear D gene. Germline-derived CDR1 and CDR2 are LGHNA and YNFKEQ. The CDR3 runs to 16 residues. Trimming stripped 1 base from V and 1 base from J, with 12 bases between. The CDR3 DNA reads TGTGCCAGCAGCCAAGGTCCGGATTGGGGCACAGATACGCAGTATTTT. The encoded protein is CASSQGPDWGTDTQYF.

The CDR3 region has the DNA TGTGCCAGCAGCGTAGCTGGGACTAGCGGGATCAATGAGCAGTTCTTC. Protein sequence: CASSVAGTSGINEQFF. V and J are TRBV9 and TRBJ2-1, with TRBD2 matching over 13 bases. V shed 0 bases and J 6 bases; nucleotides not matched to a gene: 3. This CDR3 is 16 amino acids long. Germline assignment: CDR1 SGDLS and CDR2 YYNGEE.

The CDR3 protein is CASSPGQEYTIYF. CDR3 nucleotides: TGCGCCAGCAGCCCGGGACAGGAGTACACCATATATTTT. The chain joins TRBV5-1 to TRBJ1-3; 8 nucleotides align to TRBD1. Germline V gives CDR1 SGHRS, CDR2 YFSETQ. Unmatched junction bases numbered 5, after V lost 4 bases and J lost 8 bases. The CDR3 length is 13 residues.

The rearrangement links TRBV20-1 to TRBJ2-7; 8 bases are shared with TRBD1. CDR1 is DFQATT, CDR2 SNEGSKA, per germline (reference sequence). This CDR3 is built from 14 residues. The V gene end was trimmed by 4 bases and the J gene end by 0 bases; junction bases not matched to a gene: 5. CDR3 nucleotide sequence: TGCAGTGCTAAAGACAGGGGAAGCTCCTACGAGCAGTACTTC. It translates to CSAKDRGSSYEQYF.

Many counts were recorded for this clonotype. The rearrangement uses TRBV12-3 or TRBV12-4 and TRBJ2-3; perhaps D is TRBD1 or TRBD2 (5 bases each). Trimming took 11 bases from V and 0 from J, leaving 18 bases between them. This CDR3 contains 15 residues. The CDR3 sequence is CASGQRYVSTDTQYF. The CDR3 DNA follows: TGTGCCTCGGGGCAGCGGTACGTTAGCACAGATACGCAGTATTTT.

The chain recombines TRBV5-6 with TRBJ2-1, with unresolved D. V lost 4 bases, J lost 8 bases, and 7 bases lay in between. The germline CDR1 and CDR2 sequences are SGHDT and YYEEEE. The CDR3 sequence is 11 residues long. This CDR3 is CASSLRYEQFF. CDR3 sequence (DNA): TGTGCCAGCAGCCTGCGATATGAGCAGTTCTTC.

This clonotype was detected many times. This chain links TRBV6-1 with TRBJ1-1, with 7 bases identical to TRBD1. Germline CDR1 and CDR2: MNHNS and SASEGT. CDR3 length equals 12 residues. V lost 7 bases, J lost 10 bases, and 9 bases stayed unmatched. The CDR3 is CASTLAQGGAFF. The CDR3 DNA reads as TGTGCCAGCACCCTTGCTCAGGGGGGAGCTTTCTTT.

This clonotype was seen at least ten times. The V and J genes are TRBV6-2 or TRBV6-3 and TRBJ2-7, with D maybe TRBD1 (6 bases). In germline, CDR1 is MNHEY, CDR2 SVGEGT. The CDR3 is made up of 15 amino acids. V was pared by 6 bases and J by 3 bases, with 18 bases between. The CDR3, as DNA: TGTGCCAGCAGGGACGTACAGGGTTGGCGCTACGAGCAGTACTTC. This codes for CASRDVQGWRYEQYF.

V is TRBV13 and J is TRBJ2-7, with D hard to call. CDR1 is PRHDT and CDR2 is FYEKMQ in the germline V gene (reference sequence). The CDR3 is 14 residues long. Trimming pared 1 base from V and 0 bases from J, leaving 7 bases between. The DNA for the CDR3 is TGTGCCAGCAGCTTAGATGCAGGCTCCTACGAGCAGTACTTC. Amino acid sequence: CASSLDAGSYEQYF.